Listed here are 6 T cell receptor beta chains from one sample, sequenced in a study of T cells in Graves' hyperthyroidism and ophthalmopathy. Authors of the study amplified TCR beta CDR3 regions from RNA transcripts. The HTBI primer set drove a first-round RT-PCR of the TCR CDR3. Using its own MiXCR run on the multiplex PCR reads, TCRdb lists one record per CDR3 protein. The sample comprises under 400,000 distinct CDR3 sequences, 15% to 20% of which are singletons, and about half rests with the top ten. Input material: blood. The receptors were sampled from a woman aged 45-65 years with Graves' hyperthyroidism.

In this sample, this clonotype turned up a few times. The rearrangement links TRBV20-1 to TRBJ1-2, with D tentatively TRBD1 (5 bases). The germline CDR1 and CDR2 sequences are DFQATT and SNEGSKA (reference sequence). The CDR3 is made up of 14 amino acids. Trimming cost V 1 base and J 1 base, with 10 bases left between them. This chain's CDR3 is CSARGSGNNYGYTF. The CDR3 bases are TGCAGTGCTAGAGGGTCAGGGAATAACTATGGCTACACCTTC.

Only a few counts were recorded for this clonotype. V gene TRBV18 combines with J gene TRBJ1-2; TRBD1 is a possible D gene (6 bases). The CDR3 contains 13 residues. V gave up 3 bases and J gave up 3 bases, with 8 bases separating them. The germline V gene has CDR1 KGHSH and CDR2 LQKENI. The CDR3 nucleotides are TGTGCCAGCTCACCCGGACAGCACTATGGCTACACCTTC. It translates to CASSPGQHYGYTF.

The V call is TRBV7-8, the J call TRBJ2-3; D ambiguous. CDR1 is SGHVS and CDR2 is FQNEAQ in the germline V gene. The CDR3 has 14 amino acids. V was cut by 5 bases and J by 2 bases, with 11 bases left in between. CDR3 sequence (DNA): TGTGCCAGCAGCGTGGACGGTTACACAGATACGCAGTATTTT. Amino acids: CASSVDGYTDTQYF.

This clonotype has ten or more counts. The chain carries TRBV12-3 or TRBV12-4 and TRBJ2-7; 7 positions match TRBD2. This CDR3 comprises 15 residues. Trimming cost V 7 bases and J 4 bases; bases outside gene matches: 13. The DNA of the CDR3 is TGTGCCAGCACCGCCGGTCGAAGCGGGAAGTACGAGCAGTACTTC. Translation: CASTAGRSGKYEQYF.

This clonotype was seen more than once but under ten times. The gene calls are TRBV29-1 and TRBJ1-4; TRBD1 aligns across 11 bases. The CDR3 runs 13 residues. V lost 8 bases and J lost 7; bases outside the gene matches: 6. The V gene's germline CDR1 is SQVTM and CDR2 ANQGSEA. CDR3 sequence reads: CSLRDRGSEKLFF. As DNA, the CDR3 is TGCAGCCTCCGGGACAGGGGGAGTGAAAAACTGTTTTTT.

This clonotype has just a few counts. The chain joins TRBV28 to TRBJ1-6; D remains ambiguous. The germline V and J ends were trimmed by 6 bases and 9 bases, with 9 bases remaining between them. This CDR3 region has 12 residues. Germline values: CDR1 MDHEN, CDR2 SYDVKM. CDR3 residues: CASSFKGSPLHF. CDR3 nucleotide sequence: TGTGCCAGCAGCTTCAAGGGTTCACCCCTCCACTTT. The variable domain in full, completed from reference TRBV28 and TRBJ1-6, reads DVKVTQSSRYLVKRTGEKVFLECVQDMDHENMFWYRQDPGLGLRLIYFSYDVKMKEKGDIPEGYSVSREKKERFSLILESASTNQTSMYLCASSFKGSPLHFGNGTRLTVT.